Sequencing of this TCR beta chain was carried out in a study of blood T cells in healthy people across ages. This clonotype came up a few times. Next came a second PCR, run for roughly 6 to 11 cycles, which used a sample-barcoded 5' primer along with a J-beta primer mix. TCRdb redid the calling of the 5' RACE reads with MiXCR, one entry per CDR3 protein. The sample carries 980,000 or so distinct CDR3 sequences, around 49% recorded once. The TCR comes from a man aged 25 to 40 in good health. The source material was blood.

In nucleotides, the CDR3 is TGCAGTGCCAATGAACAGTCGATCACTGAAGCTTTCTTT. Amino acids: CSANEQSITEAFF. The rearrangement links TRBV20-1 to TRBJ1-1; D unresolved. The V gene's germline CDR1 is DFQATT and CDR2 SNEGSKA (reference sequence). The CDR3 is 13 amino acids. Trimming stripped 6 bases from V and 4 bases from J, with 15 bases between.